The next 27 T cell receptor beta chains were all read from a single sample in a study of CD4 T cells in relation to SARS-CoV-2 and coronaviruses. Method: immunoSEQ multiplex PCR; TCRdb's copy keeps in-frame clones and lacks some. The sample carries 65,000 or so clones, over 80% recorded once. Unexposed donor CD4+ T cells date from 2011-2018, before the COVID-19 pandemic. Sequencing input: memory CD4+ T cells from PBMCs. The receptor source for this set is a human donor in good health.

The CDR3: CASSLGGLMVREANVLTF. CDR3 in DNA: TGCGCCAGCAGCTTGGGGGGGCTGATGGTCCGGGAGGCCAACGTCCTGACTTTC. The V call is TRBV5-1, the J call TRBJ2-6, with D possibly matching TRBD1 (6 bases). This CDR3 comprises 18 residues. Germline V CDR1 and CDR2: SGHRS, YFSETQ. V lost 0 bases, J lost 6 bases, and 19 bases lay in between.

The V gene is TRBV28, the J gene TRBJ1-6, with D hard to call. Trimming removed 4 bases at V and 12 bases at J, with 10 bases between. There are 12 residues in the CDR3. CDR1 MDHEN and CDR2 SYDVKM come from the germline V gene. Here the CDR3 DNA reads TGTGCCAGCAGTTCCCCCTGGGAACCCCTCCACTTT. It encodes CASSSPWEPLHF.

On this clone: This same CDR3 is encoded by further DNA sequences in the sample. This sequence joins TRBV28 and TRBJ2-2; TRBD1 agrees at 9 bases. CDR3 length equals 14 residues. Germline values: CDR1 MDHEN, CDR2 SYDVKM. V lost 6 bases and J lost 5; bases outside the gene matches: 4. This CDR3 reads CASSGQGRTGELFF. DNA of the CDR3: TGTGCCAGCAGCGGACAGGGGAGGACCGGGGAGCTGTTTTTT.

This sequence joins TRBV5-1 and TRBJ2-2; D unresolved. This CDR3 spans 14 amino acids. Between the trimmed V and J ends, which lost 4 bases and 7 bases, there was a span of 14 bases. The germline gives CDR1 SGHRS, CDR2 YFSETQ. The CDR3 loop is CASSRDTAIGELFF. CDR3 nucleotides: TGCGCCAGCAGCCGAGACACGGCTATCGGGGAGCTGTTTTTT.

The chain combines TRBV28 with TRBJ1-1, with D perhaps matching TRBD1 (5 bases). Trimming took off 5 bases at V and 10 bases at J, with 20 bases between the two ends. The CDR3 runs 14 residues. Germline lookup yields CDR1 MDHEN and CDR2 SYDVKM. Written as DNA, the CDR3 is TGTGCCAGCAGTCTCCGATCGGGACGCCGCCTAGCTTTCTTT. Translating gives CASSLRSGRRLAFF.

The gene calls are TRBV4-1 and TRBJ2-5; 11 nucleotides align to TRBD2. The CDR3 runs 16 residues. Germline V gene data show CDR1 as MGHRA and CDR2 as YSYEKL. The V and J ends lost 4 bases and 1 base, in that order; junction bases with no gene match: 5. The CDR3 protein is CASSRTGLAAQETQYF. In DNA, the CDR3 is TGCGCCAGCAGCCGAACGGGACTAGCGGCCCAAGAGACCCAGTACTTC.

The genes are TRBV5-1 and TRBJ2-3, with 10 bases aligning to TRBD2. V lost 0 bases and J lost 4; bases outside the gene matches: 5. CDR3 length: 16 residues. Germline CDR1 SGHRS, CDR2 YFSETQ. CDR3 residues: CASSLEIAGGPDTQYF. DNA of the CDR3: TGCGCCAGCAGCTTGGAGATAGCGGGAGGCCCAGATACGCAGTATTTT.

The chain recombines TRBV6-6 with TRBJ1-2, with TRBD1 matching over 10 bases. V lost 6 bases, J lost 8 bases, and 3 bases stayed unmatched. In germline, CDR1 is MNHNY, CDR2 SVGAGI (reference sequence). The CDR3 has 12 residues. In DNA form, the CDR3 reads TGTGCCAGCAGCGAGGGACAGGGGGGCTACACCTTC. Translated, it gives CASSEGQGGYTF.

To note about this clone: The same CDR3 is also encoded by other DNA sequences in this sample. The chain joins TRBV30 to TRBJ2-5; 7 bases map to TRBD2. CDR3 length equals 14 residues. V lost 0 bases and J lost 3; bases outside the gene matches: 4. Germline CDR1 GTSNPN, CDR2 SVGIG (reference sequence). The CDR3 region has the DNA TGTGCCTGGAGTGTAGGCCTAGCGGAAGAGACCCAGTACTTC. As protein: CAWSVGLAEETQYF.

This clone was observed a few times. This sequence joins TRBV5-1 and TRBJ1-3; TRBD1 aligns across 7 bases. V shed 1 base and J 0 bases; nucleotides not matched to a gene: 10. The CDR3 is 18 residues long. CDR1 and CDR2 from the germline V gene are SGHRS and YFSETQ. The CDR3: CASSLTRQGGFSGNTIYF. The CDR3 coding sequence is TGCGCCAGCAGCTTGACCCGACAGGGAGGCTTCTCTGGAAACACCATATATTTT.

J is TRBJ1-1 and V is TRBV6-5; 10 bases match TRBD1. CDR1 MNHEY and CDR2 SVGAGI come from the germline V gene. The CDR3 runs 15 residues. Trimming at V came to 9 bases and at J to 5 bases, leaving 12 bases not matched to a gene. DNA of the CDR3: TGTGCCAGTTACTCCCGGGACAGGGGTAGGACTGAAGCTTTCTTT. Translation: CASYSRDRGRTEAFF.

The chain has TRBV3-1 (or the pseudogene TRBV3-2) and TRBJ2-7; TRBD1 aligns across 7 bases. Germline values: CDR1 LGHDT, CDR2 YNNKEL (reference sequence). The J segment lost 2 bases and the V segment lost 4 bases, leaving 8 bases of the junction unmatched. The CDR3 covers 15 residues. In DNA form, the CDR3 reads TGTGCCAGCAGCCCCAAGTCTCAGGGGGCCTACGAGCAGTACTTC. Encoded protein: CASSPKSQGAYEQYF.

The chain recombines TRBV7-9 with TRBJ1-2, with TRBD1 as a possible D gene (6 bases). Germline V gene lookup returns CDR1 SEHNR and CDR2 FQNEAQ (reference sequence). The CDR3 is made up of 13 amino acids. V lost 1 base, J lost 6 bases, and 9 bases lay in between. CDR3 in DNA: TGTGCCAGCAGCTTAGGACAGGTCGATGGCTACACCTTC. Amino acids: CASSLGQVDGYTF.

The chain carries TRBV14 and TRBJ1-2; D uncertain. The V end lost 2 bases, the J end lost 8 bases, and 15 bases lay between the germline ends. Germline CDR1 is SGHDN and CDR2 is FVKESK. The CDR3 consists of 14 residues. The CDR3 loop is CASSQLIGQGGYTF. CDR3 coding DNA: TGTGCCAGCAGCCAACTTATTGGGCAAGGAGGCTACACCTTC.

This clone was observed once. The V call is TRBV3-1 (or the pseudogene TRBV3-2), the J call TRBJ2-7, with TRBD2 matching over 10 bases. The J segment lost 3 bases and the V segment lost 1 base, leaving 0 bases of the junction unmatched. Germline-derived CDR1 and CDR2 are LGHDT and YNNKEL (reference sequence). This CDR3 spans 14 amino acids. CDR3 DNA sequence: TGTGCCAGCAGCCAAGGGACTAGCGGCTACGAGCAGTACTTC. This codes for CASSQGTSGYEQYF.

The V and J genes are TRBV13 and TRBJ2-3, with D hard to call. The germline gives CDR1 PRHDT, CDR2 FYEKMQ (reference sequence). The CDR3 spans 14 residues. The V gene lost 4 bases and the J gene lost 5 bases, with 13 bases spanning the gap. CDR3 sequence (DNA): TGTGCCAGCAGCTCCAAGGACCGTGGAGATACGCAGTATTTT. This sequence encodes CASSSKDRGDTQYF.

The V and J genes are TRBV5-4 and TRBJ2-6, with D perhaps matching TRBD2 (5 bases). The CDR3 spans 15 residues. Trimming cost V 2 bases and J 1 base, with 7 bases left between them. Germline CDR1 is SGHNT and CDR2 is YYREEE (reference sequence). This CDR3 is CASSLRGSGANVLTF. The CDR3 bases are TGTGCCAGCAGCTTACGGGGATCTGGGGCCAACGTCCTGACTTTC.

The gene calls are TRBV7-9 and TRBJ1-6; D ambiguous. This CDR3 has 12 residues. CDR1 SEHNR and CDR2 FQNEAQ come from the germline V gene (reference sequence). V lost 1 base and J lost 9, with 4 bases in between. As DNA, the CDR3 is TGTGCCAGCAGCTTAGACCGTTCACCCCTCCACTTT. This encodes CASSLDRSPLHF.

The rearrangement links TRBV2 to TRBJ2-5; weak D call: TRBD1 (6 bases). The CDR3 covers 14 residues. Trimming took 7 bases from V and 3 from J, leaving 15 bases between them. From germline, CDR1 is SNHLY and CDR2 FYNNEI. CDR3 sequence (DNA): TGTGCCAGCACTAAACAGGGATCGGAAGAGACCCAGTACTTC. It translates to CASTKQGSEETQYF.

The CDR3 reads CASTPGGSNTEAFF. CDR3 DNA sequence: TGTGCCAGCACCCCCGGGGGCTCGAACACTGAAGCTTTCTTT. The chain uses TRBV7-9 and TRBJ1-1, with D perhaps TRBD1 (6 bases). The V gene lost 7 bases and the J gene lost 1 base, with 13 bases spanning the gap. Germline CDR1 SEHNR, CDR2 FQNEAQ (reference sequence). This CDR3 is 14 amino acids long.

The chain combines TRBV28 with TRBJ1-1; 7 nucleotides line up with TRBD1. Germline lookup yields CDR1 MDHEN and CDR2 SYDVKM. V shed 3 bases, J shed 2 bases, and the junction held 3 bases outside the gene matches. The CDR3 contains 14 residues. In nucleotides, the CDR3 is TGTGCCAGCAGTTTGGGGACAGCTAACACTGAAGCTTTCTTT. Translated, it gives CASSLGTANTEAFF.

As concerns this clone: The same CDR3 also results from other DNA sequences found in this sample. The chain couples TRBV19 to TRBJ1-5; D is undetermined. The CDR3 contains 15 residues. Germline lookup yields CDR1 LNHDA and CDR2 SQIVND (reference sequence). The V end lost 0 bases, the J end lost 3 bases, and 9 bases lay between the germline ends. CDR3 DNA: TGTGCCAGTAGTATAGACGCAGGTAACAATCAGCCCCAGCATTTT. Translating gives CASSIDAGNNQPQHF. The full variable domain, rest sourced from reference TRBV19 and TRBJ1-5, is DGGITQSPKYLFRKEGQNVTLSCEQNLNHDAMYWYRQDPGQGLRLIYYSQIVNDFQKGDIAEGYSVSREKKESFPLTVTSAQKNPTAFYLCASSIDAGNNQPQHFGDGTRLSIL.

The chain links TRBV21-1 to TRBJ1-1. TRBV21-1 is classified as a pseudogene. This CDR3 region has 13 residues. The CDR3, as DNA: TGTGCCCAAAGCGGGGGGGATTGGACTGAAGCTTTCTTT. Amino acid sequence: CAQSGGDWTEAFF.

The V call is TRBV13, the J call TRBJ1-2; 7 positions match TRBD1. CDR1 and CDR2 from the germline V gene are PRHDT and FYEKMQ (reference sequence). The length of the CDR3 is 13 residues. Trimming cost V 3 bases and J 5 bases; bases outside gene matches: 3. The CDR3 sequence: CASSLTGWYGYTF. CDR3 DNA sequence: TGTGCCAGCAGCTTGACAGGGTGGTATGGCTACACCTTC. Full variable domain (remainder filled in from reference TRBV13 and TRBJ1-2): AAGVIQSPRHLIKEKRETATLKCYPIPRHDTVYWYQQGPGQDPQFLISFYEKMQSDKGSIPDRFSAQQFSDYHSELNMSSLELGDSALYFCASSLTGWYGYTFGSGTRLTVV.

The chain is built from TRBV7-3 and TRBJ2-1; 10 bases are a match to TRBD2. From germline, CDR1 is SGHTA and CDR2 FQGTGA. The CDR3 contains 16 residues. Unmatched junction bases numbered 5, after V lost 0 bases and J lost 6 bases. The CDR3 protein is CASSLTPSGGGNEQFF. DNA for the CDR3: TGTGCCAGCAGCTTAACTCCGAGCGGGGGGGGCAATGAGCAGTTCTTC. The full variable domain, with the rest looked up from reference TRBV7-3 and TRBJ2-1, is GAGVSQTPSNKVTEKGKYVELRCDPISGHTALYWYRQSLGQGPEFLIYFQGTGAADDSGLPNDRFFAVRPEGSVSTLKIQRTERGDSAVYLCASSLTPSGGGNEQFFGPGTRLTVL.

V gene TRBV11-2 combines with J gene TRBJ2-3, with 7 bases fitting TRBD1. The CDR3 is made up of 15 amino acids. The V gene's germline CDR1 is SGHAT and CDR2 FQNNGV. V lost 4 bases to trimming and J lost 2 bases; unmatched junction nucleotides: 6. DNA of the CDR3: TGTGCCAGCAGCTGGGACAGTTCGTCCACAGATACGCAGTATTTT. It encodes CASSWDSSSTDTQYF.

This clone qualifies as medium-sized. The chain is built from TRBV28 and TRBJ2-2; no firm D call. The CDR3 covers 14 residues. V lost 3 bases and J lost 0, with 5 bases in between. Germline V gene lookup returns CDR1 MDHEN and CDR2 SYDVKM. The CDR3 DNA is TGTGCCAGCAGTTTCGGTGCGAACACCGGGGAGCTGTTTTTT. Translated, it gives CASSFGANTGELFF.